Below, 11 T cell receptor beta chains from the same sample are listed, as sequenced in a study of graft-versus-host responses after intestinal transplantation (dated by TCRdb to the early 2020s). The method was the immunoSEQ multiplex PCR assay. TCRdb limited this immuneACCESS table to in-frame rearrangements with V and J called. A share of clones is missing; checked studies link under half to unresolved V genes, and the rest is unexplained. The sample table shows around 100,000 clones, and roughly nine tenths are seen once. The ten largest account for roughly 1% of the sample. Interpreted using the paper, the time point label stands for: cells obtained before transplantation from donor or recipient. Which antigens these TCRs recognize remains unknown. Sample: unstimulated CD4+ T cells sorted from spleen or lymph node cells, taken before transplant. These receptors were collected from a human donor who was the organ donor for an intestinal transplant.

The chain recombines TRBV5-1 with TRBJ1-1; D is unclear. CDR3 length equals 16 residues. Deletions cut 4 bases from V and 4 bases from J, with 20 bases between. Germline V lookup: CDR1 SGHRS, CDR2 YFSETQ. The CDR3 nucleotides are TGCGCCAGCAGCCCGCGCCCCCAGACCTTGAGCACTGAAGCTTTCTTT. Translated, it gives CASSPRPQTLSTEAFF.

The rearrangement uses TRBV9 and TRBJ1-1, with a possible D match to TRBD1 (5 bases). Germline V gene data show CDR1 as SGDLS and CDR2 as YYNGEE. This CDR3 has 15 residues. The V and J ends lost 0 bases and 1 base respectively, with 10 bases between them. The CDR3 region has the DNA TGTGCCAGCAGCGTAGCAGGGAGTGGGAACACTGAAGCTTTCTTT. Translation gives CASSVAGSGNTEAFF.

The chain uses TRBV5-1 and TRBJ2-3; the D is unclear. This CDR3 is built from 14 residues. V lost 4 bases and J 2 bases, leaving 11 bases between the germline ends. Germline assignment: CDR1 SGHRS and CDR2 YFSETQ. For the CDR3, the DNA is TGCGCCAGCAGCCGGACCGTGAACACAGATACGCAGTATTTT. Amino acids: CASSRTVNTDTQYF.

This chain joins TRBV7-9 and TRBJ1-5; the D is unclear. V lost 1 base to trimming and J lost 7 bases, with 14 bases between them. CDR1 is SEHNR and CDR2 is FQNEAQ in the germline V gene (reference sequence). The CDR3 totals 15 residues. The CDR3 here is CASSLDGSGLQPQHF. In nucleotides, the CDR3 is TGTGCCAGCAGCTTAGACGGTTCCGGCTTACAGCCCCAGCATTTT.

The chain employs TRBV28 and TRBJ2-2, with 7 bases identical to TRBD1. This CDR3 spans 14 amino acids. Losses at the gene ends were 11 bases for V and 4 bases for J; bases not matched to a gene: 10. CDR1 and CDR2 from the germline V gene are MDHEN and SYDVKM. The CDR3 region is CAAKDTGVTGELFF. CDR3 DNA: TGTGCCGCGAAGGATACAGGGGTCACCGGGGAGCTGTTTTTT.

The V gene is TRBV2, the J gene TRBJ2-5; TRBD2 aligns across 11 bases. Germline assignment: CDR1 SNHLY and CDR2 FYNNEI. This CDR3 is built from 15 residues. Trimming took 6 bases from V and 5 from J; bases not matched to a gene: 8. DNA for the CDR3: TGTGCCAGCAGCTTACTAGCGGGGGTGGCGGAGACCCAGTACTTC. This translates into CASSLLAGVAETQYF.

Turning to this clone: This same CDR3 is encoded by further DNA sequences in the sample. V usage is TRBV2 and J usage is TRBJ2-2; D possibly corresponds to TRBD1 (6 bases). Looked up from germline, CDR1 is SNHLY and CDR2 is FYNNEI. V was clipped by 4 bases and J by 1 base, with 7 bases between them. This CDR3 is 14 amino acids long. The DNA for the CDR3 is TGTGCCAGCAGTGTGGACAGGAACACCGGGGAGCTGTTTTTT. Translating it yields CASSVDRNTGELFF. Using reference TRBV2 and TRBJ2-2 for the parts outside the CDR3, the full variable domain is EPEVTQTPSHQVTQMGQEVILRCVPISNHLYFYWYRQILGQKVEFLVSFYNNEISEKSEIFDDQFSVERPDGSNFTLKIRSTKLEDSAMYFCASSVDRNTGELFFGEGSRLTVL.

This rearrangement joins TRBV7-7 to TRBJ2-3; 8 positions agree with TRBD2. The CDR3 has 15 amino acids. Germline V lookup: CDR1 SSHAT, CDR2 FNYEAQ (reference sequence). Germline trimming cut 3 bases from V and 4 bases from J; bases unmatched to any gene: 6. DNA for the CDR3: TGTGCCAGCAGCTTGGGGACTAGGGCGGCAGATACGCAGTATTTT. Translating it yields CASSLGTRAADTQYF.

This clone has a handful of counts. CDR3 in amino acids: CASVVSSGNTIYF. The CDR3 nucleotides are TGTGCCAGCGTCGTCAGCTCTGGAAACACCATATATTTT. The V call is TRBV7-9, the J call TRBJ1-3; D gene unclear. V lost 8 bases to trimming and J lost 0 bases, with 8 bases between them. Germline CDR1 is SEHNR and CDR2 is FQNEAQ (reference sequence). This CDR3 comprises 13 residues.

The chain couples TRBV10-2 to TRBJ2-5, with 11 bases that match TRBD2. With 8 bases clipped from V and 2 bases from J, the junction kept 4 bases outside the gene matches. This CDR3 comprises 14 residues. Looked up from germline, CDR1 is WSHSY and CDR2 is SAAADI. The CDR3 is CASGLAGGQETQYF. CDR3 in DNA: TGCGCCAGCGGGCTAGCGGGGGGACAAGAGACCCAGTACTTC.

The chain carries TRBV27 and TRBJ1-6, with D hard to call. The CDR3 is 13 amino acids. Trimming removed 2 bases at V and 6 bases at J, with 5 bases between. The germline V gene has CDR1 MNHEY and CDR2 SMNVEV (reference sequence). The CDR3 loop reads CASSLNPNSPLHF. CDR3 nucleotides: TGTGCCAGCAGTTTAAACCCTAATTCACCCCTCCACTTT.